This T cell receptor beta chain originates from a study of cytomegalovirus exposure and HLA in healthy donors. The PCR was carried out with 60 Vbeta primers and 13 Jbeta primers. Libraries were prepared by immunoSEQ multiplex PCR; TCRdb keeps only in-frame clonotypes and omits some of them. The sample lists tens of thousands of clones, roughly 79% occurring once. With regard to this clone: The antigen remains unidentified.

While unrecorded immune exposures were likely, the donors were nominally healthy when sampled. Study findings and constraints: Most of the TCR beta V segments (in an earlier analysis) were productive either about 87% or about 30% of the time. Across HLA loci, a later analysis found differing TCR association rates, with DRB1 most and HLA-C fewest. Presence/absence analyses treated sequencing depth as roughly uniform across donors.

This CDR3 spans 14 amino acids. CDR1 SQVTM and CDR2 ANQGSEA come from the germline V gene. V trimming: 6 bases; J trimming: 8 bases; junction bases outside the gene matches: 11. The chain links TRBV29-1 to TRBJ1-2, with TRBD1 matching 11 bases. This receptor was identified in a man between 18 and 35 years old in good health and CMV-seropositive. The sequencing sample was made of PBMCs. The CDR3 loop reads CSVPGQGGFGGYTF. CDR3 coding DNA: TGCAGCGTCCCGGGACAGGGGGGGTTTGGAGGCTACACCTTC.